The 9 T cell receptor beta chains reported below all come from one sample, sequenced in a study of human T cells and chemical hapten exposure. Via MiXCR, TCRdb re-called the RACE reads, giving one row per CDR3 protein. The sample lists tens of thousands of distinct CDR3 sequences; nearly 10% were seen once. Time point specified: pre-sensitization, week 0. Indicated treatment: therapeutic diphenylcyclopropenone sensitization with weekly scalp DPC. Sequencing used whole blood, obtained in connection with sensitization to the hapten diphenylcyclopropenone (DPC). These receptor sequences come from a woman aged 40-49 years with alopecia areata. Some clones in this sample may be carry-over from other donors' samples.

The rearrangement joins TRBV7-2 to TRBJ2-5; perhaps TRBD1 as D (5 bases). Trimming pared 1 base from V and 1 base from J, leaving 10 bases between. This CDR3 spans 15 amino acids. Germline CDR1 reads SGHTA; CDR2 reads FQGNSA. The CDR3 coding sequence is TGTGCCAGCAGCTTAGGTTGGGGCAGCCAAGAGACCCAGTACTTC. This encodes CASSLGWGSQETQYF.

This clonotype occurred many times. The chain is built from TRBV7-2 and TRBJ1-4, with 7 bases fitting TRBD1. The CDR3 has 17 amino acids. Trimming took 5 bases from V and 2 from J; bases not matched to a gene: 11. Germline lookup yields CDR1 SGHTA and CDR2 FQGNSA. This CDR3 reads CASSLRQGPGTNEKLFF. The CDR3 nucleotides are TGTGCCAGCAGCCTAAGACAGGGCCCAGGGACTAATGAAAAACTGTTTTTT.

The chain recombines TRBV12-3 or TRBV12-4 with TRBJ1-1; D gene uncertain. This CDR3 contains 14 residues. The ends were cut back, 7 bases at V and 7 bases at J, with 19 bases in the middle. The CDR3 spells CASILFGFGGEAFF. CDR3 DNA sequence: TGTGCCAGCATTCTTTTCGGGTTCGGTGGTGAAGCTTTCTTT.

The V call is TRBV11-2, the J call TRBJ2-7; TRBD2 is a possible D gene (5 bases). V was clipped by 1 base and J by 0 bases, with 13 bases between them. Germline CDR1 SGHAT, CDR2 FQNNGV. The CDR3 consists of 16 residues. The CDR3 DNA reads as TGTGCCAGCAGCTTAGTACTGACTACATCCTCCTACGAGCAGTACTTC. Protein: CASSLVLTTSSYEQYF.

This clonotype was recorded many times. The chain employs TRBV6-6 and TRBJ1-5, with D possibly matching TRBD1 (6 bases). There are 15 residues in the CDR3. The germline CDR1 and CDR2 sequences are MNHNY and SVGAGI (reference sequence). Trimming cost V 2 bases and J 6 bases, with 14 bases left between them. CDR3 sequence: CASSYEGGGFQPQHF. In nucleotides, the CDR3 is TGTGCCAGCAGTTACGAAGGGGGGGGCTTTCAGCCCCAGCATTTT.

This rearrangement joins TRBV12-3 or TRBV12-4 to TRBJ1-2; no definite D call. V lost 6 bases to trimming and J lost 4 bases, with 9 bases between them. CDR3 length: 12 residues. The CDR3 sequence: CASSPGFYGYTF. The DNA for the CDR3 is TGTGCCAGCAGCCCCGGGTTCTATGGCTACACCTTC.

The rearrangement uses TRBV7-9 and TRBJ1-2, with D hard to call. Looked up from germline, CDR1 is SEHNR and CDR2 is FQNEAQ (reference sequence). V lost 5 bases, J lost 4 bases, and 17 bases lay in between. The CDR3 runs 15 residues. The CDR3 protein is CASSESPFYGYGYTF. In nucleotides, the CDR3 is TGTGCCAGCAGCGAAAGTCCATTCTATGGCTATGGCTACACCTTC.

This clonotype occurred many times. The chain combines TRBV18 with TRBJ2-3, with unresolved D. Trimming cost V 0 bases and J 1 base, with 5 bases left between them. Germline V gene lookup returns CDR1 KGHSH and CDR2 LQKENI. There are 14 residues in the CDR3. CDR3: CASSPPSGTDTQYF. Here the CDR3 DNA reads TGTGCCAGCTCACCACCGAGTGGCACAGATACGCAGTATTTT.

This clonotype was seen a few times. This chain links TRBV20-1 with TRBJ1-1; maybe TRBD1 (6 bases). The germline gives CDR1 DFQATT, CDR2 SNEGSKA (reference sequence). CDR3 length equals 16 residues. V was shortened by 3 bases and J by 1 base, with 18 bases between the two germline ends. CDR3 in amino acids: CSASLPRGASNTEAFF. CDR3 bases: TGCAGTGCTAGTCTTCCTAGGGGGGCCTCGAACACTGAAGCTTTCTTT.